The next 4 T cell receptor beta chains were all read from a single sample in a study of blood T cells in healthy people across ages. A sample-barcoded 5' primer and a J-beta primer mix were used in a second PCR of roughly 6 to 11 cycles. MiXCR, run by TCRdb on the 5' RACE reads, gives a single entry per CDR3 protein. This table has about 800,000 distinct CDR3 sequences, less than 60% appearing once. The sequencing input was blood. Receptor source: a man older than 75 in good health.

The chain combines TRBV5-5 with TRBJ2-7; tentatively, D is TRBD1 (7 bases). CDR3 length: 13 residues. Germline V lookup: CDR1 SGHKS, CDR2 YYEKEE (reference sequence). V was pared by 0 bases and J by 6 bases, with 10 bases between. The CDR3 nucleotides read TGTGCCAGCAGCTTGGCAGGGGGGCGCGAGCAGTACTTC. This sequence encodes CASSLAGGREQYF.

This clonotype was counted many times. The V and J genes are TRBV7-9 and TRBJ1-2; the match to TRBD1 covers 7 bases. Unmatched junction bases numbered 9, after V lost 5 bases and J lost 3 bases. This CDR3 contains 15 residues. In germline, CDR1 is SEHNR, CDR2 FQNEAQ (reference sequence). The CDR3 protein is CASSPGTAFYYGYTF. Written as DNA, the CDR3 is TGTGCCAGCAGCCCAGGGACAGCCTTTTACTATGGCTACACCTTC.

The chain uses TRBV27 and TRBJ2-1; 10 nucleotides line up with TRBD2. Trimming at V came to 3 bases and at J to 4 bases, leaving 24 bases not matched to a gene. CDR1 is MNHEY, CDR2 SMNVEV, per germline (reference sequence). The CDR3 has 22 residues. This CDR3 reads CASSFISGAGLAGEGSYNEQFF. Here the CDR3 DNA reads TGTGCCAGCAGTTTTATTTCGGGCGCAGGTCTAGCGGGAGAGGGCTCGTACAATGAGCAGTTCTTC.

Only a few counts were recorded for this clonotype. The J gene is TRBJ2-3, the V gene TRBV27, with D tentatively TRBD1 (5 bases). CDR1 is MNHEY and CDR2 is SMNVEV in the germline V gene (reference sequence). The length of the CDR3 is 14 residues. Trimming stripped 5 bases from V and 0 bases from J, with 9 bases between. CDR3 in amino acids: CASSRPGSTDTQYF. CDR3 DNA sequence: TGTGCCAGCAGTCGGCCAGGGAGCACAGATACGCAGTATTTT.